The TCR beta chain described here comes from a study of blood T cell repertoires in COVID-19. Study details: The study drew acute and convalescent COVID-19 samples from the United States, Italy and Spain.

The method was immunoSEQ multiplex PCR; TCRdb's version includes in-frame clones alone and lacks a portion of them. The sample consists of 120,000 or so clones, around 63% of them appearing once. CDR1 is KGHSH, CDR2 LQKENI, per germline. V shed 6 bases, J shed 2 bases, and the junction held 4 bases outside the gene matches. This CDR3 is built from 15 residues. Sequencing used peripheral blood. The source is a woman in her sixties or seventies with acute or convalescent COVID-19. V is TRBV18 and J is TRBJ2-1; 10 bases agree with TRBD2. The CDR3 DNA follows: TGTGCCAGCTCGGGGACTAGCGCTACCTACAATGAGCAGTTCTTC. Protein sequence: CASSGTSATYNEQFF.